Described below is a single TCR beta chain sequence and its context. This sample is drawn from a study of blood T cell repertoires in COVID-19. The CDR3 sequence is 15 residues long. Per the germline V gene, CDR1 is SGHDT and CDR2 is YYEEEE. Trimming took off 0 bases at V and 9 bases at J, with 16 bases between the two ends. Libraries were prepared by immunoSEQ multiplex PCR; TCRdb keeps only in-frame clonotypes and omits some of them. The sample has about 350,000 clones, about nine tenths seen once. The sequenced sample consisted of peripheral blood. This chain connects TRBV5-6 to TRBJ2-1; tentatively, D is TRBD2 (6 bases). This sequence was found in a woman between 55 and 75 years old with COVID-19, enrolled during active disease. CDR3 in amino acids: CASSLVPSAVGEQFF. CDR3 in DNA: TGTGCCAGCAGCTTGGTTCCTAGCGCCGTGGGTGAGCAGTTCTTC.